This TCR beta chain was found in a study of CD8+ T cells in alopecia areata (dated by TCRdb to about 2018). In the study overall: The treated patients took part in an open-label pilot trial in which moderate-to-severe alopecia areata was treated with oral tofacitinib at 5 to 10 mg twice daily. Tofacitinib was administered for 6 to 18 months, and 6 months of follow-up off drug were then conducted to assess delayed response and recurrence. In treated patients, disease severity was measured using the SALT score, which gives the percentage of scalp surface area affected. In both human patients and the C3H/HeJ mouse model, the study applied high-throughput TCRbeta sequencing to look at T cell clonal expansion in alopecia areata. In humans, TCRbeta sequencing was performed on scalp tissue and on sorted CD4+ and CD8+ peripheral blood T cells from healthy controls and from patients with patchy or totalis/universalis alopecia areata. Biopsies were taken from tofacitinib-treated patients at baseline and again at 4 and 24 weeks into treatment, and several of those patients also had a later scalp biopsy. Clonality in the scalp was compared among normal scalp (n=4), patchy alopecia areata scalp (n=8), and alopecia totalis/universalis scalp (n=8). RNA was obtained with the PAXgene miRNA kit for fixed scalp, the miRNeasy kit for PBMCs, and the RNeasy kit for mouse skin. Amplification of TCRbeta CDR3 regions was done by immunoSEQ multiplex PCR using 35 Vbeta forward primers and 13 Jbeta reverse primers.

This clone has more than one count but fewer than ten. It has no known antigen specificity. Qualities for individual bases were not recorded, and no much larger clone is one base off. This specimen's time point label, interpreted: 24 weeks on oral tofacitinib. The treatment or condition label for this specimen denotes: oral pan-JAK inhibitor, 5-10 mg twice daily. From alopecia areata patients, peripheral blood was collected along with lesional scalp punch biopsies. After PBMCs were isolated by density centrifugation and stained for CD3, CD4 and CD8, a FACSAria was used to sort CD4+ and CD8+ T cells. General findings and caveats noted by the study authors: Tofacitinib significantly lowered scalp clonality and the number of expanded CD8+ clones among the top 100 scalp clones. Scalp TCR repertoire analysis is complicated because resident alphabeta T cells in normal human skin are also sequenced, whereas mouse skin is dominated by gammadelta T cells. TCR sequences shared between patients were less clear than in mice, possibly partly because of HLA diversity in the patient population. Compared with normal scalp, lesional scalp, particularly in alopecia totalis/universalis, had higher clonality and more expanded CD8+ clones, which suggests antigenic drive. During tofacitinib treatment, many expanded lesional clones stuck around in both scalp and blood, and this persistence may partly explain why relapse happens after treatment is stopped. Because the treated cohort was small and had only one nonresponder, larger studies are needed to examine links between baseline CD8+ expansion and response.

Counted from cysteine to phenylalanine, this CDR3 has 15 amino acids. Left in the record is the CDR3 DNA by itself, 45 bases read in frame from the first base. Libraries came from the immunoSEQ multiplex PCR assay. RNA was extracted from all samples and reverse transcribed into cDNA, which served as template for TCR sequencing. SuperScript III was used to make first-strand cDNA, primed with a 2:1 mix of oligo-dT and random hexamers. Amplification bias was assessed with a synthetic immune receptor repertoire, and residual bias was removed computationally. The study's processing was this. Raw reads were preprocessed to remove errors, and CDR3 was defined according to IMGT conventions as the region from the conserved cysteine to phenylalanine. To get clonality, Shannon entropy was normalized by log2 of the number of productive unique TCRs and the result was subtracted from 1. Whether each scalp clone was CD4 or CD8 was inferred by checking scalp TCRbeta sequences against the CD4 and CD8 repertoires from sorted blood. TCRdb re-hosts the immuneACCESS table, in-frame sequences only. Its copies lack some clones; in the studies checked, an unresolved V gene accounts for under half of them, and the cause for the rest is not known. That table furnishes V, J and clone size, whereas the DNA furnished D and trimming. Present in this sample are under 200,000 clones, around 60% of which were seen just once. 12% to 15% of the sample is taken by the ten largest.

The chain is made from TRBV21-1 and TRBJ1-2; the table assigns TRBD1, which was not confirmed against the DNA. TRBV21-1 is an annotated pseudogene. This specimen consisted of CD4+ T cells sorted from blood, obtained at week 24, from a patient treated with tofacitinib. The receptor comes from a human donor with alopecia areata. The CDR3: CASRGAGADYYGYTF. The nucleotide sequence is TGTGCCAGCAGGGGGGCAGGGGCCGACTACTATGGCTACACCTTC.